One sample yielded the 24 T cell receptor beta chains listed below, sequenced in a study of cytomegalovirus exposure and HLA in healthy donors (dated 2017 in TCRdb). The library was produced with the immunoSEQ multiplex PCR assay. For the multiplex PCR, a mixture combining 60 forward primers for TCR Vbeta segments and 13 reverse primers for TCR Jbeta segments was used. This immuneACCESS table, as held by TCRdb, lists in-frame sequences with V and J called but not all clones. Of the missing ones, under half trace to an unresolved V gene in checked studies; the others have no known cause. For this sample there are 210,000 or so clones; around 83% appear just once. The ten largest make up roughly a tenth of the sample. The material sequenced was PBMCs. The receptors stem from a woman aged 50 to 60 in good health and CMV-seropositive.

V and J are TRBV9 and TRBJ2-5; 9 bases fit TRBD1. J was trimmed by 5 bases and V by 3 bases; bases with no gene match: 8. The germline CDR1 and CDR2 sequences are SGDLS and YYNGEE. The CDR3 loop spans 15 amino acids. The CDR3 sequence: CASSAGTGGGETQYF. Here the CDR3 DNA reads TGTGCCAGCAGCGCCGGAACAGGGGGCGGGGAGACCCAGTACTTC.

This chain links TRBV2 with TRBJ2-2, with 7 nucleotides matching TRBD2. This CDR3 has 14 residues. CDR1 and CDR2 from the germline V gene are SNHLY and FYNNEI. Trimming cost V 8 bases and J 3 bases; bases outside gene matches: 6. Written as DNA, the CDR3 is TGTGCCAGCGACCTGGGAGGGGACACCGGGGAGCTGTTTTTT. Its translation: CASDLGGDTGELFF.

The chain recombines TRBV6-5 with TRBJ1-3, with D unclear. This CDR3 spans 15 amino acids. Germline V gene sequence: CDR1 MNHEY, CDR2 SVGAGI. Between the trimmed V and J ends, which lost 5 bases and 3 bases, there was a span of 14 bases. The CDR3 sequence is CASSPPEAHGNTIYF. The CDR3 DNA follows: TGTGCCAGCAGTCCCCCGGAGGCGCATGGAAACACCATATATTTT.

The genes are TRBV5-1 and TRBJ1-1; TRBD1 agrees at 7 bases. The CDR3 loop spans 14 amino acids. After removal of 1 base from V and 2 bases from J, the junction contained 2 bases not matched to a gene. Germline lookup yields CDR1 SGHRS and CDR2 YFSETQ. The CDR3 bases are TGCGCCAGCAGCTTGACAGGGGTCAACACTGAAGCTTTCTTT. It yields the protein CASSLTGVNTEAFF.

The rearrangement uses TRBV19 and TRBJ2-1; D ambiguous. CDR1 LNHDA and CDR2 SQIVND come from the germline V gene (reference sequence). This CDR3 spans 16 amino acids. V was shortened by 4 bases and J by 0 bases, with 13 bases between the two germline ends. The CDR3 DNA follows: TGTGCCAGTAGTAGGGCTTATTCGAGCTCCTACAATGAGCAGTTCTTC. Protein: CASSRAYSSSYNEQFF. The complete variable domain, with remaining parts taken from reference TRBV19 and TRBJ2-1, reads DGGITQSPKYLFRKEGQNVTLSCEQNLNHDAMYWYRQDPGQGLRLIYYSQIVNDFQKGDIAEGYSVSREKKESFPLTVTSAQKNPTAFYLCASSRAYSSSYNEQFFGPGTRLTVL.

This sequence joins TRBV7-2 and TRBJ1-6; 8 nucleotides align to TRBD1. Per germline, CDR1 SGHTA and CDR2 FQGNSA. The CDR3 is made up of 15 amino acids. The ends lost 3 bases at V and 6 bases at J; junction bases unmatched: 4. The CDR3, as DNA: TGTGCCAGCAGCTTCCAACAGGGGGTTAATTCACCCCTCCACTTT. The encoded protein is CASSFQQGVNSPLHF.

The chain combines TRBV30 with TRBJ2-3; weak D call: TRBD2 (6 bases). The germline V gene encodes CDR1 GTSNPN and CDR2 SVGIG (reference sequence). V lost 3 bases, J lost 5 bases, and 21 bases lay in between. The CDR3 loop spans 16 amino acids. CDR3 loop: CAWSARLAFGGDTQYF. Written as DNA, the CDR3 is TGTGCCTGGAGCGCTAGGCTAGCGTTCGGAGGAGATACGCAGTATTTT.

The chain is built from TRBV6-5 and TRBJ2-3; the D gene is possibly TRBD1 (7 bases). V lost 7 bases and J 4 bases, leaving 12 bases between the germline ends. The CDR3 loop spans 13 amino acids. The germline gives CDR1 MNHEY, CDR2 SVGAGI. The DNA of the CDR3 is TGTGCCAGCAACGACAGGGAGGCAGATACGCAGTATTTT. Translation: CASNDREADTQYF.

The chain has TRBV28 and TRBJ2-5; 7 bases are a match to TRBD2. This CDR3 contains 13 residues. CDR1 and CDR2 (germline): MDHEN, SYDVKM. V lost 5 bases and J lost 4; bases outside the gene matches: 4. Here the CDR3 reads CASSGGGSETQYF. In DNA form, the CDR3 reads TGTGCCAGCAGTGGCGGGGGTTCAGAGACCCAGTACTTC.

This clone was recorded once. The CDR3 bases are TGTGCCAGCTCACCACCGGGGCCAGGGCGCATTGGCTACACCTTC. Protein product: CASSPPGPGRIGYTF. The chain links TRBV18 to TRBJ1-2; D is possibly TRBD1 (5 bases). Looked up from germline, CDR1 is KGHSH and CDR2 is LQKENI. Trimming pared 0 bases from V and 7 bases from J, leaving 15 bases between. The CDR3 has 15 amino acids.

Remarks on this clone: The sample has other DNA sequences that encode this CDR3 too. This chain joins TRBV29-1 and TRBJ2-3, with a tentative D call TRBD2 (8 bases). Germline CDR1 reads SQVTM; CDR2 reads ANQGSEA. The length of the CDR3 is 17 residues. Trimming removed 6 bases from V and 3 bases from J, with 25 bases in between. DNA of the CDR3: TGCAGCGTCCGGGGGGGCGGAGAGGGGGCGAGAACAGATACGCAGTATTTT. Protein product: CSVRGGGEGARTDTQYF.

V usage is TRBV5-6 and J usage is TRBJ2-7; 9 bases align to TRBD1. Per the germline V gene, CDR1 is SGHDT and CDR2 is YYEEEE. The V gene end was trimmed by 4 bases and the J gene end by 5 bases; junction bases not matched to a gene: 10. The CDR3 is 15 amino acids. CDR3 DNA sequence: TGTGCCAGCAGCCGAATAACACAGGGGGCGGACGAGCAGTACTTC. It specifies CASSRITQGADEQYF.

V usage is TRBV4-1 and J usage is TRBJ2-5; 8 nucleotides match TRBD1. The CDR3 is 15 residues long. With 4 bases clipped from V and 5 bases from J, the junction kept 9 bases outside the gene matches. Germline values: CDR1 MGHRA, CDR2 YSYEKL. Here the CDR3 reads CASSPSETGGETQYF. DNA of the CDR3: TGCGCCAGCAGCCCCTCAGAAACAGGGGGGGAGACCCAGTACTTC.

This clone was counted a few times. J is TRBJ1-1 and V is TRBV6-6; D is unclear. This CDR3 is 15 amino acids long. Trimming removed 0 bases from V and 1 base from J, with 9 bases in between. CDR1 is MNHNY and CDR2 is SVGAGI in the germline V gene (reference sequence). CDR3 DNA: TGTGCCAGCAGTTACTCGATCGGCGGGAACACTGAAGCTTTCTTT. This gives the protein CASSYSIGGNTEAFF.

This chain uses TRBV5-6 with TRBJ1-2; TRBD1 matches at 7 bases. The germline gives CDR1 SGHDT, CDR2 YYEEEE. J lost 4 bases, V lost 4 bases, and 10 bases had no gene match. CDR3 length equals 15 residues. The CDR3 region is CASSETGRTIYGYTF. CDR3 nucleotide sequence: TGTGCCAGCAGCGAGACAGGGAGGACTATCTATGGCTACACCTTC.

This chain uses TRBV11-2 with TRBJ1-5; 10 nucleotides align to TRBD1. The CDR3 runs 16 residues. V dropped 5 bases and J dropped 7; count of bases not matched to a gene: 11. Germline lookup yields CDR1 SGHAT and CDR2 FQNNGV. CDR3 protein: CASSSSGTGEGQPQHF. CDR3 DNA: TGTGCCAGCAGCAGTTCCGGGACAGGGGAGGGACAGCCCCAGCATTTT. Supplemented by reference TRBV11-2 and TRBJ1-5, the full variable domain reads EAGVAQSPRYKIIEKRQSVAFWCNPISGHATLYWYQQILGQGPKLLIQFQNNGVVDDSQLPKDRFSAERLKGVDSTLKIQPAKLEDSAVYLCASSSSGTGEGQPQHFGDGTRLSIL.

The J gene is TRBJ1-2, the V gene TRBV5-1; possibly TRBD1 for D (5 bases). Germline CDR1 and CDR2: SGHRS and YFSETQ. The CDR3 is 14 residues long. V lost 1 base to trimming and J lost 6 bases, with 13 bases between them. CDR3 loop: CASSLSGREDGYTF. In DNA, the CDR3 is TGCGCCAGCAGCTTGAGCGGCAGGGAGGATGGCTACACCTTC. Looking up the rest from reference TRBV5-1 and TRBJ1-2 gives the full variable domain: KAGVTQTPRYLIKTRGQQVTLSCSPISGHRSVSWYQQTPGQGLQFLFEYFSETQRNKGNFPGRFSGRQFSNSRSEMNVSTLELGDSALYLCASSLSGREDGYTFGSGTRLTVV.

This clone has just a few counts. The chain recombines TRBV7-9 with TRBJ2-1; 8 positions match TRBD2. Germline CDR1 and CDR2: SEHNR and FQNEAQ (reference sequence). This CDR3 has 16 amino acids. V trimming: 5 bases; J trimming: 3 bases; junction bases outside the gene matches: 9. CDR3 in DNA: TGTGCCAGCAGCCAGTACTCAGCGGGGGACTACAATGAGCAGTTCTTC. Residues: CASSQYSAGDYNEQFF.

The V gene is TRBV6-5, the J gene TRBJ1-5; D is undetermined. V lost 2 bases and J lost 4, with 9 bases in between. CDR3 length equals 14 residues. Germline CDR1 reads MNHEY; CDR2 reads SVGAGI. The CDR3 DNA is TGTGCCAGCAGTTACAGGAGGGAAAATCAGCCCCAGCATTTT. Translating gives CASSYRRENQPQHF.

The V and J genes are TRBV7-2 and TRBJ2-1, with D maybe TRBD1 (5 bases). CDR1 is SGHTA, CDR2 FQGNSA, per germline. The CDR3 is made up of 15 amino acids. Trimming left V 1 base short and J 1 base short, with 8 bases between. The CDR3 protein is CASSLDSGSYNEQFF. Written as DNA, the CDR3 is TGTGCCAGCAGCTTAGACTCAGGGTCCTACAATGAGCAGTTCTTC. The entire variable domain, with the rest obtained from reference TRBV7-2 and TRBJ2-1, is as follows: GAGVSQSPSNKVTEKGKDVELRCDPISGHTALYWYRQSLGQGLEFLIYFQGNSAPDKSGLPSDRFSAERTGGSVSTLTIQRTQQEDSAVYLCASSLDSGSYNEQFFGPGTRLTVL.

The J gene is TRBJ1-3, the V gene TRBV5-1; TRBD1 matches at 7 bases. V lost 4 bases, J lost 0 bases, and 7 bases stayed unmatched. This CDR3 has 16 residues. Germline assignment: CDR1 SGHRS and CDR2 YFSETQ. This CDR3 reads CASSPTGTDSGNTIYF. The CDR3, as DNA: TGCGCCAGCAGCCCCACCGGGACAGACTCTGGAAACACCATATATTTT.

J is TRBJ2-7 and V is TRBV4-3; tentatively, D is TRBD1 (6 bases). The CDR3 runs to 15 residues. Germline CDR1 is LGHNA and CDR2 is YSLEER. V was trimmed by 0 bases and J by 1 base, leaving 10 bases between them. Here the CDR3 reads CASSQEDRGSYEQYF. In DNA, the CDR3 is TGCGCCAGCAGCCAAGAGGACAGAGGTTCCTACGAGCAGTACTTC.

This clone was observed a single time. The gene calls are TRBV5-1 and TRBJ2-7; TRBD1 matches 8 bases. Germline V gives CDR1 SGHRS, CDR2 YFSETQ. This CDR3 is 15 amino acids long. After removal of 7 bases from V and 5 bases from J, the junction contained 14 bases not matched to a gene. This CDR3 is CASQQQSDRGDEQYF. The CDR3 coding sequence is TGCGCCAGCCAGCAACAATCAGACAGGGGTGACGAGCAGTACTTC.

V usage is TRBV4-2 and J usage is TRBJ2-5; D possibly corresponds to TRBD1 (6 bases). The germline V gene has CDR1 LGHNA and CDR2 YNFKEQ. Trimming removed 3 bases from V and 5 bases from J, with 19 bases in between. The CDR3 extends over 16 amino acids. CDR3 coding DNA: TGTGCCAGCAGCCAGTCGATGGGACACCTTAGGGAGACCCAGTACTTC. This encodes CASSQSMGHLRETQYF.